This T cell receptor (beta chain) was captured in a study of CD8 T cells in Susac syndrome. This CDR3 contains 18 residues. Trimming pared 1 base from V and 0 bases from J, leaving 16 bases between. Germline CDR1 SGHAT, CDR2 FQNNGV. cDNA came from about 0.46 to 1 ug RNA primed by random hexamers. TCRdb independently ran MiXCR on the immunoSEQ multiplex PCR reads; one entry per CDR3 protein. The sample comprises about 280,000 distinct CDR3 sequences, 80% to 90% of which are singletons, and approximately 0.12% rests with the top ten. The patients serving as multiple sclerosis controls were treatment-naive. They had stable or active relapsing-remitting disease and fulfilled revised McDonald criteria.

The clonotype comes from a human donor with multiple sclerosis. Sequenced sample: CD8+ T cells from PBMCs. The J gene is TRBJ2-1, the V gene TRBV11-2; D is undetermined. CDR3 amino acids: CASSLARLGASSYNEQFF. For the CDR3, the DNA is TGTGCCAGCAGCTTAGCTCGTCTCGGCGCCAGCTCCTACAATGAGCAGTTCTTC.